What follows describes a single T cell receptor beta chain. Its antigen remains unidentified. This record comes from a study of T cell responses to AZD1222 COVID-19 vaccine. Across the whole study: Timing groups of about 4 and about 12 weeks for second doses were pooled.

Study conclusions and caveats: At baseline, seropositivity was found in only 5 to 7 AZD1222 recipients. Clonal diversity was possibly underestimated; the donors were predominantly white British and more often female. Epitopes outside B.1.351 and B.1.1.7 mutated regions reportedly drew nearly half of spike TCRs.

Libraries were prepared by immunoSEQ multiplex PCR; TCRdb keeps only in-frame clonotypes and omits some of them. Altogether about 140,000 clones are present, just over 90% being singletons, with the ten largest covering approximately 9%. V shed 2 bases and J shed 4 bases, with 5 bases lying between them. This CDR3 has 12 residues. Germline V gene data show CDR1 as SGHTA and CDR2 as FQGNSA. Sample: peripheral blood, taken on day 0 of AZD1222 vaccination. The chain combines TRBV7-2 with TRBJ1-2; D unclear. The clonotype was recovered from an adult in good health. The chain's CDR3 is CASSLPAYGYTF. The CDR3 nucleotides are TGTGCCAGCAGCTTACCCGCCTATGGCTACACCTTC.